The source of this T cell receptor (beta chain) is a study of blood T cells in healthy people across ages. Next came a second PCR, run for about 7 to 12 cycles, which used a sample-barcoded 5' primer along with a J-beta primer mix. TCRdb re-analysed the 5' RACE reads in MiXCR, keeping a single row per CDR3 protein. The repertoire holds 1,300,000 or so distinct CDR3 sequences, 59% seen once, with over 5% in the top ten. Germline CDR1 and CDR2: SGHRS and YFSETQ. The CDR3 loop spans 15 amino acids. J lost 7 bases, V lost 3 bases, and 8 bases had no gene match. V is TRBV5-1 and J is TRBJ2-2; TRBD2 matches 8 bases. This sequence was found in a young man in good health. The sample consisted of blood. This CDR3 is CASSWASGRGGELFF. The CDR3 region has the DNA TGCGCCAGCAGCTGGGCCAGCGGGAGAGGCGGGGAGCTGTTTTTT. The complete variable domain, with remaining parts taken from reference TRBV5-1 and TRBJ2-2, reads KAGVTQTPRYLIKTRGQQVTLSCSPISGHRSVSWYQQTPGQGLQFLFEYFSETQRNKGNFPGRFSGRQFSNSRSEMNVSTLELGDSALYLCASSWASGRGGELFFGEGSRLTVL.